The 4 T cell receptor beta chains below were found in one sample sequenced in a study of blood T cell repertoires in COVID-19. TCRdb's table, derived via immunoSEQ multiplex PCR, lists solely in-frame clones and lacks some. The sample holds about 120,000 clones, roughly 86% seen once. Input material: peripheral blood. These receptors all stem from a man aged 40-50 years with acute or convalescent COVID-19.

J is TRBJ2-7 and V is TRBV5-5; 15 nucleotides line up with TRBD2. From germline, CDR1 is SGHKS and CDR2 YYEKEE (reference sequence). Trimming cost V 3 bases and J 4 bases; bases outside gene matches: 2. The CDR3 has 15 residues. The CDR3 bases are TGTGCCAGCAGCTCTGGGACTAGCGGGAGGTACGAGCAGTACTTC. Translation gives CASSSGTSGRYEQYF. The whole variable domain, filled in from reference TRBV5-5 and TRBJ2-7, reads DAGVTQSPTHLIKTRGQQVTLRCSPISGHKSVSWYQQVLGQGPQFIFQYYEKEERGRGNFPDRFSARQFPNYSSELNVNALLLGDSALYLCASSSGTSGRYEQYFGPGTRLTVT.

The V gene is TRBV30, the J gene TRBJ1-1; D not certain. Germline CDR1 is GTSNPN and CDR2 is SVGIG (reference sequence). CDR3 length: 13 amino acids. Between the trimmed V and J ends, which lost 0 bases and 3 bases, there was a span of 8 bases. This chain's CDR3 is CAWSVQLDTEAFF. CDR3 DNA sequence: TGTGCCTGGAGTGTACAGTTGGACACTGAAGCTTTCTTT.

The rearrangement links TRBV9 to TRBJ2-1; D is unresolved. The germline gives CDR1 SGDLS, CDR2 YYNGEE. The CDR3 loop spans 13 amino acids. V was shortened by 0 bases and J by 10 bases, with 11 bases between the two germline ends. DNA of the CDR3: TGTGCCAGCAGCGTAGAGGTGTTCGGGGAGCAGTTCTTC. This sequence encodes CASSVEVFGEQFF.

The V and J genes are TRBV27 and TRBJ1-6; 7 bases are a match to TRBD1. Germline V gene lookup returns CDR1 MNHEY and CDR2 SMNVEV (reference sequence). The CDR3 is 15 amino acids. V dropped 5 bases and J dropped 9; count of bases not matched to a gene: 10. The CDR3 nucleotides read TGTGCCAGCAGTGCCGGACAGGCCGGACGTTCACCCCTCCACTTT. The encoded protein is CASSAGQAGRSPLHF.